This passage covers 26 T cell receptor beta chains from one sample sequenced in a study of vaccination and CD4 T cells after COVID-19. These TCRs' antigens remain unknown. The Oncomine TCR Beta short-read assay was what sequenced the DNA obtained from cultured CD4+ T cells. One entry per CDR3 protein, called by TCRdb with MiXCR from the PCR reads. Of nearly 15,000 distinct CDR3 sequences listed, approximately 27% are singletons. Treatment specified: roughly ten-day PBMC culture with coronavirus spike peptide pools or control peptides (ViraFEST assay). The sample taken for sequencing was cultured CD4+ T cells from blood. Every receptor here comes from a human donor with COVID-19.

The V gene is TRBV9, the J gene TRBJ2-7; the D gene is possibly TRBD1 (6 bases). Germline-derived CDR1 and CDR2 are SGDLS and YYNGEE. The CDR3 has 15 residues. V was clipped by 2 bases and J by 0 bases, with 12 bases between them. CDR3 bases: TGTGCCAGCAGCGTGGGGGCAGCTAGCTCCTACGAGCAGTACTTC. Encoded protein: CASSVGAASSYEQYF.

The CDR3 here is CATWDPYYKYEQFF. In DNA, the CDR3 is TGTGCCACCTGGGATCCTTATTACAAATATGAGCAGTTCTTC. The rearrangement joins TRBV10-3 to TRBJ2-1; D call uncertain. The CDR3 extends over 14 amino acids. CDR1 and CDR2 from the germline V gene are ENHRY and SYGVKD. V was trimmed by 10 bases and J by 8 bases, leaving 21 bases between them.

The gene calls are TRBV19 and TRBJ2-3; 8 positions match TRBD1. Germline loops: CDR1 LNHDA, CDR2 SQIVND (reference sequence). The CDR3 length is 16 residues. J lost 6 bases, V lost 3 bases, and 11 bases had no gene match. The CDR3 sequence is CASSIGPPGGMDTQYF. CDR3 in DNA: TGTGCCAGTAGTATCGGTCCGCCAGGGGGCATGGATACGCAGTATTTT.

This clonotype was seen only a few times. The chain links TRBV20-1 to TRBJ1-3; the D is unclear. V lost 2 bases and J 4 bases, leaving 15 bases between the germline ends. The CDR3 is 15 amino acids. From germline, CDR1 is DFQATT and CDR2 SNEGSKA (reference sequence). The CDR3 DNA reads TGCAGTGCTAGAACGGCCGGGGAGGCCGGAAACACCATATATTTT. It encodes CSARTAGEAGNTIYF.

This clonotype was picked up a small number of times. The J gene is TRBJ1-2, the V gene TRBV2; D might be TRBD1 (6 bases). In germline, CDR1 is SNHLY, CDR2 FYNNEI. This CDR3 has 14 amino acids. V lost 6 bases, J lost 4 bases, and 15 bases lay in between. For the CDR3, the DNA is TGTGCCAGCAGCGGTGATACAGGGATCTATGGCTACACCTTC. Amino acid sequence: CASSGDTGIYGYTF.

By frequency in the sample, this clonotype is medium-sized (0.01 to 0.1%). This chain links TRBV25-1 with TRBJ1-2; D might be TRBD1 (5 bases). Germline values: CDR1 MGHDK, CDR2 SYGVNS. V lost 5 bases to trimming and J lost 7 bases, with 20 bases between them. This CDR3 has 15 residues. CDR3 in amino acids: CASSIPGTPVGGYTF. DNA of the CDR3: TGTGCCAGCAGTATCCCCGGGACCCCTGTGGGTGGCTACACCTTC.

This chain links TRBV28 with TRBJ1-4; D is unclear. V lost 5 bases, J lost 6 bases, and 16 bases lay in between. Germline V gene sequence: CDR1 MDHEN, CDR2 SYDVKM. The CDR3 is 15 amino acids. DNA of the CDR3: TGTGCCAGCAGTCCTCAGGCCGGGAGAGATGAAAAACTGTTTTTT. This translates into CASSPQAGRDEKLFF.

This clonotype was seen a handful of times. The V and J genes are TRBV11-2 and TRBJ2-2; D is perhaps TRBD1 or TRBD2 (5 bases each). CDR1 and CDR2 from the germline V gene are SGHAT and FQNNGV. CDR3 size: 15 residues. V lost 5 bases and J lost 6, with 16 bases in between. The CDR3 loop is CASSPDGARPGELFF. The DNA of the CDR3 is TGTGCCAGCAGCCCCGACGGGGCTCGGCCCGGGGAGCTGTTTTTT.

A few counts support this clonotype. The V gene is TRBV27, the J gene TRBJ2-7; D tentatively reads TRBD1 or TRBD2 (5 bases each). Germline values: CDR1 MNHEY, CDR2 SMNVEV (reference sequence). This CDR3 has 15 residues. The V end lost 2 bases, the J end lost 3 bases, and 14 bases lay between the germline ends. The CDR3 loop is CASSLKERGGYEQYF. CDR3 bases: TGTGCCAGCAGTTTAAAGGAACGGGGCGGCTACGAGCAGTACTTC.

This clonotype was picked up a small number of times. The chain couples TRBV7-2 to TRBJ2-5, with D possibly TRBD2 on 6 matching bases. Germline lookup yields CDR1 SGHTA and CDR2 FQGNSA. Trimming left V 5 bases short and J 2 bases short, with 12 bases between. The CDR3 is 14 residues long. CDR3 protein: CASSPNGRQETQYF. The CDR3 bases are TGTGCCAGCAGCCCCAACGGGAGACAAGAGACCCAGTACTTC.

In its sample, this clonotype was seen a few times. The chain uses TRBV7-9 and TRBJ1-1; the D is unclear. The CDR3 is 13 amino acids. CDR1 SEHNR and CDR2 FQNEAQ come from the germline V gene (reference sequence). The ends were cut back, 5 bases at V and 0 bases at J, with 7 bases in the middle. DNA of the CDR3: TGTGCCAGCAGCCAACAGATGAACACTGAAGCTTTCTTT. Its translation: CASSQQMNTEAFF.

The chain couples TRBV18 to TRBJ1-1; D is possibly TRBD1 (5 bases). The germline V and J ends were trimmed by 2 bases and 5 bases, with 12 bases remaining between them. The CDR3 covers 14 residues. Germline CDR1 is KGHSH and CDR2 is LQKENI. CDR3 sequence: CASSPAWGRTEAFF. The DNA of the CDR3 is TGTGCCAGCTCACCAGCGTGGGGGAGGACTGAAGCTTTCTTT.

V is TRBV7-2 and J is TRBJ1-3, with D possibly being TRBD1 (5 bases). Trimming cost V 1 base and J 3 bases, with 13 bases left between them. Germline CDR1 SGHTA, CDR2 FQGNSA. There are 16 residues in the CDR3. CDR3 nucleotides: TGTGCCAGCAGCTTAGATCCCTGGGGCGGTGGAAACACCATATATTTT. Its translation is CASSLDPWGGGNTIYF.

By frequency in the sample, this clonotype is medium-sized. The chain combines TRBV6-1 with TRBJ1-5, with 7 bases aligning to TRBD1. J lost 3 bases, V lost 6 bases, and 8 bases had no gene match. The germline CDR1 and CDR2 sequences are MNHNS and SASEGT. The CDR3 is 15 amino acids. The CDR3, as DNA: TGTGCCAGCAGGTCCGAACAGGGGTTCAATCAGCCCCAGCATTTT. It encodes CASRSEQGFNQPQHF.

In this sample, this clonotype turned up a few times. This rearrangement joins TRBV6-5 to TRBJ2-7; D is unclear. The CDR3 is 9 amino acids. Trimming shortened V by 2 bases and J by 7 bases, and 0 bases separated the two germline ends. From germline, CDR1 is MNHEY and CDR2 SVGAGI. The CDR3 region has the DNA TGTGCCAGCAGTTACGAGCAGTACTTC. It encodes CASSYEQYF.

This chain uses TRBV10-2 with TRBJ1-5, with 7 bases matching TRBD1. The CDR3 runs 17 residues. Germline assignment: CDR1 WSHSY and CDR2 SAAADI. V shed 0 bases and J 0 bases; nucleotides not matched to a gene: 5. The CDR3 DNA is TGCGCCAGCAGTGAGTCCGGGACAGCCTATAGCAATCAGCCCCAGCATTTT. Its protein is CASSESGTAYSNQPQHF.

This clonotype is deemed medium-sized. The chain links TRBV6-1 to TRBJ1-2; D is uncertain. Germline CDR1 reads MNHNS; CDR2 reads SASEGT. The V end lost 6 bases, the J end lost 3 bases, and 8 bases lay between the germline ends. CDR3 size: 12 residues. In DNA, the CDR3 is TGTGCCAGCAGCCCAGGTGACTATGGCTACACCTTC. It encodes CASSPGDYGYTF.

This clonotype has only a few counts. The chain is built from TRBV20-1 and TRBJ2-3; D not resolved. CDR3 length: 14 amino acids. Germline V gene lookup returns CDR1 DFQATT and CDR2 SNEGSKA (reference sequence). Trimming took 6 bases from V and 3 from J, leaving 16 bases between them. The CDR3 is CSATIPPQTDTQYF. The CDR3 nucleotides read TGCAGTGCCACGATCCCCCCCCAGACAGATACGCAGTATTTT.

This clonotype came up a few times. The chain joins TRBV7-2 to TRBJ2-3, with 8 bases lining up with TRBD2. CDR1 is SGHTA, CDR2 FQGNSA, per germline. Trimming at V came to 1 base and at J to 6 bases, leaving 6 bases not matched to a gene. The CDR3 covers 15 residues. In nucleotides, the CDR3 is TGTGCCAGCAGCTTAGGACGGGGGGGCCCGGATACGCAGTATTTT. This encodes CASSLGRGGPDTQYF.

This clonotype was found a few times. This sequence joins TRBV7-3 and TRBJ2-2, with D tentatively TRBD1 (6 bases). This CDR3 contains 14 residues. Germline-derived CDR1 and CDR2 are SGHTA and FQGTGA. The V end lost 2 bases, the J end lost 6 bases, and 10 bases lay between the germline ends. The CDR3 bases are TGTGCCAGCAGCTTATATCAGGGGTCCGGGGAGCTGTTTTTT. This sequence encodes CASSLYQGSGELFF.

The chain combines TRBV19 with TRBJ1-2; D not resolved. V lost 5 bases, J lost 8 bases, and 15 bases lay in between. The germline gives CDR1 LNHDA, CDR2 SQIVND (reference sequence). CDR3 length: 13 amino acids. The CDR3 protein is CASSPPQAGGYTF. The DNA of the CDR3 is TGTGCCAGTAGTCCTCCGCAGGCCGGGGGCTACACCTTC.

By share of the sample, this clonotype is medium-sized. The V gene is TRBV20-1, the J gene TRBJ1-2, with D unresolved. V lost 3 bases and J 0 bases, leaving 11 bases between the germline ends. The CDR3 consists of 14 residues. CDR1 and CDR2 from the germline V gene are DFQATT and SNEGSKA (reference sequence). CDR3 sequence (DNA): TGCAGTGCTAGTCCCTTACTGGCTAACTATGGCTACACCTTC. It translates to CSASPLLANYGYTF.

The chain's CDR3 is CSARPGAGGQETQYF. Written as DNA, the CDR3 is TGCAGTGCTAGACCGGGGGCGGGGGGGCAAGAGACCCAGTACTTC. This rearrangement joins TRBV20-1 to TRBJ2-5; 9 bases line up with TRBD2. J was trimmed by 2 bases and V by 2 bases; bases with no gene match: 6. The germline V gene has CDR1 DFQATT and CDR2 SNEGSKA (reference sequence). This CDR3 comprises 15 residues.

This clonotype was recorded only once. The chain links TRBV27 to TRBJ2-7; D could derive from TRBD1 or TRBD2 (5 bases each). Trimming cost V 7 bases and J 4 bases, with 23 bases left between them. Germline CDR1 MNHEY, CDR2 SMNVEV (reference sequence). The CDR3 totals 16 residues. The CDR3 DNA follows: TGTGCCAGCAATCCCCACCTCACCAGGGAGTGGTACGAGCAGTACTTC. This gives the protein CASNPHLTREWYEQYF.

This clonotype is medium-sized. The V call is TRBV6-2 or TRBV6-3, the J call TRBJ2-3; 13 bases agree with TRBD2. This CDR3 has 22 amino acids. V was pared by 7 bases and J by 6 bases, with 28 bases of the junction left unmatched. CDR1 and CDR2 (germline): MNHEY, SVGEGT. The DNA for the CDR3 is TGTGCCAGCACCCTCAGTATCGGGCTGCGGGGGACTAGCGGGGCGGACCTCGATACGCAGTATTTT. This translates into CASTLSIGLRGTSGADLDTQYF.

The chain recombines TRBV5-1 with TRBJ1-6, with D perhaps TRBD1 (5 bases). In germline, CDR1 is SGHRS, CDR2 YFSETQ. Between the trimmed V and J ends, which lost 0 bases and 4 bases, there was a span of 14 bases. This CDR3 has 17 amino acids. CDR3 protein: CASSLGVAGPYNSPLHF. In DNA form, the CDR3 reads TGCGCCAGCAGCTTGGGAGTGGCAGGGCCATATAATTCACCCCTCCACTTT.